This note documents a single T cell receptor beta chain sequence. Its antigen is currently not known. The cohort was made up of about 670 healthy bone marrow donors. All cohort members were sampled while nominally healthy, although unrecorded immune exposures were likely present. The donor was CMV seronegative and belonged to the group of approximately 320 seronegative cohort members. Every donor gave a peripheral blood sample, and the peripheral blood mononuclear cells from that sample were used for TCR beta sequencing. The Qiagen DNeasy Blood Extraction Kit was used to extract genomic DNA from the blood cell samples. Library preparation was by the immunoSEQ multiplex PCR assay. A mixture of 60 forward primers for TCR Vbeta segments and 13 reverse primers for TCR Jbeta segments was used in the multiplex PCR. The CDR3 region of rearranged TCR beta genes was amplified from genomic DNA with a multiplex PCR assay. The Illumina HiSeq System was used to sequence the amplified TCR beta libraries as 87-base-pair reads. In the authors' own workflow: In a later analysis, tens of millions of unique TCR beta chains were counted across the approximately 640 repertoires, and approximately 11 million of these chains were shared by at least two donors. Raw reads were error-corrected and collapsed into unique sequences with a nearest-neighbor algorithm that merged closely related sequences to remove PCR and sequencing errors. V, D and J gene segments were assigned by aligning CDR3 sequences to IMGT reference sequences. For a sequence to be retained, at least a six-nucleotide match to both a V gene segment and a J gene segment was required. Rearrangements were called productive when the CDR3 lacked stop codons and stayed in frame with V and J; all others were non-productive. CDR3 was defined according to IMGT convention as the region running from the second conserved V-encoded cysteine to the conserved J-encoded phenylalanine. In an earlier analysis of more than 550 of the donors, sequences lacking an unambiguous match to a single V gene segment were excluded. An earlier analysis of 500 to 700 of the donors classified V segments as functional when productive rearrangements were above 56.7% and as segregating when the standard deviation between donors was above 5%. A statistical classification framework was developed to diagnose cytomegalovirus status using the catalog of TCR beta chain sequences. V and J gene assignment, in a later analysis, came from comparing TCR nucleotide sequences with IMGT/GENE-DB human TR gene sequences. The TCRdist pipeline was used in a later analysis to assign CDR3 sequences and most-parsimonious VDJ recombination scenarios. A later analysis defined each TCR beta chain by its CDR3 amino acid sequence plus V-gene family, and excluded reads lacking a unique V-gene family. As a way to deal with suspected cross-contamination and a sequencing artifact, a later analysis dropped 640 or so nucleotide sequences that were highly shared and had low generation probability. For each public chain, a later analysis derived a clonal expansion index from normalized ranks of inferred template counts within each repertoire. In a later analysis, generation probabilities were computed using a VDJ recombination model fitted to out-of-frame rearrangements, and the results were checked against IGoR. A later analysis scored TCR-TCR, TCR-HLA and TCR-CMV co-occurrence with hypergeometric tests, applying a repertoire-size bias correction to TCR pairs. False discovery rates were estimated in a later analysis by permuting HLA or CMV assignments 20 times. A later analysis grouped co-occurring TCRs with DBSCAN, adding TCRdist sequence similarity when clustering within HLA-allele-positive subsets. For co-occurrence clustering, repertoires with fewer than 30,000 or more than 120,000 public chains were excluded, along with five repertoires with anomalous nucleotide sharing. TCRdb retrieved this table from immuneACCESS and kept in-frame rearrangements only. Not all clones are present; in checked studies, unresolved V genes account for under half, and no reason is known for the remainder. For V, J and clone size, that table is used; D and trimming come from the DNA. Per the sample table, the count is about 72,000 clones. Jointly, the top ten make up approximately 2.7% of the sample.

This sample is part of a study of cytomegalovirus exposure and HLA in healthy donors (dated by TCRdb to the late 2010s). For context, the study as a whole: In an earlier analysis of roughly 590 of the donors, 250 to 350 Gb of sequence data and just under 120 million unique TCR beta sequences from about 190 million T cells were reported. An early release covering over 500 HLA-typed donors comprised approximately 300 gigabases of sequencing data and some 79 million unique TCR sequences. Among the roughly 400 genotyped donors, approximately 77% belonged to the genetic ancestry cluster associated with self-reported Caucasian donors. The study was designed to test whether signatures of past pathogen exposure could be identified by cataloging public T cell receptors. The study profiled the T cell repertoires of some 610 subjects by immunosequencing and related them to cytomegalovirus serostatus. A separate validation cohort of over a hundred different subjects was used in addition to the roughly 670-subject first cohort. To predict cytomegalovirus infection status, the study combined high-throughput TCR immunosequencing, statistical association of individual TCRs with disease status, and machine learning. A later analysis re-analyzed previously published TCR beta repertoires from 650 to 800 donors and added high-resolution HLA genotyping to study TCR occurrence patterns. The later analysis used no new phenotypic data to find candidate immune exposures, relying instead on TCR beta sequences and their occurrence across donors. An earlier analysis of approximately 640 of the donors applied high-throughput TCR beta sequencing to assess whether each TCR beta V gene segment acted as functional or pseudogenic. Donor age, sex, ethnicity and CMV serostatus were collected together with the repertoire data. In a later genetic analysis, genome-wide SNP genotypes for 398 of the 666 donors were used, and that subset was treated as a discovery cohort. Every repertoire in the discovery cohort had been generated on one and the same sequencing platform. Both class I and class II loci were covered by HLA typing, at four-digit resolution. Typing coverage varied by locus: roughly 620-640 donors for A, B, C, DRB1 and DQB1; under 550 for DQA1; over 600 for DPA1; approximately 450 for DPB1. Roughly five DR-DQ haplotypes were handled as single units for association and clustering, since linkage in the cohort was strong. Across 398 genotyped donors of the cohort, an average of about 250,000 unique TCR beta nucleotide sequences per donor were sequenced, and 15% to 20% of those sequences were non-productive.

General findings and caveats noted by the study authors: A later genetic analysis associated a missense DCLRE1C variant with V-gene and J-gene trimming of TCR beta chains, and an independent cohort replicated the association. A later analysis found that TCR association rates varied across HLA loci, with DRB1 alleles showing the most associated TCRs and HLA-C alleles the fewest. In both the original and validation cohorts, the classifier was reported to diagnose cytomegalovirus status with high specificity and sensitivity. In this cohort, only TCR beta chains were sequenced, and detectable features were limited by the absence of alpha or paired-chain data. Several of the top co-occurrence clusters appeared to be linked to parvovirus B19, influenza, CMV and Epstein-Barr virus, according to a later analysis. Linkage disequilibrium might explain the correlated functional status among segregating V segments, but an unknown experimental factor could not be ruled out. Most TCR sequences were observed very rarely across donors, whereas some public TCRs were present in many individuals. In a later analysis, HLA-associated TCR beta chains showed more clonal expansion and lower generation probabilities than non-associated chains that were equally common. Because counts were too low, 15 to 20 rarely observed V segments, including chromosome 9 orphons, were excluded from the earlier analysis of several hundred of the donors. A total of 150 to 200 TCR beta chains were listed by the study as associated with cytomegalovirus. Because HLA typing was missing for some donors at each locus, association tests included only the typed subset. When HLA alleles, especially DR and DQ, strongly co-occurred, attributing TCR associations to individual alleles was difficult. Broadly in line with IMGT annotations, most TCR beta V segments showed up in productive rearrangements about 90% or about 30% of the time in an earlier analysis of several hundred of the donors. A cluster of highly shared sequence variants was judged likely to represent a technical artifact of the sequencing pipeline. At a false discovery rate of 0.05, a later analysis linked 15,000 to 20,000 TCR beta sequences to specific HLA alleles. The authors suggested that the approach could potentially be extended to other disease states and immunological phenotypes. Compared with the roughly 670-donor mean, donors in an Asian-associated ancestry cluster had fewer N-insertions in productive TCRs, according to a later genetic analysis. A further reported finding was that TCR beta sequences accurately predicted the HLA-A and HLA-B alleles for most subjects in the first cohort. A few of the identified cytomegalovirus-associated TCR beta chains were confirmed in vitro to be specific for cytomegalovirus antigens. CMV serostatus was the only immune exposure information available for the cohort. Roughly uniform sequencing depth across donors was assumed in presence/absence analyses, although this assumption may not hold. Most CMV-associated TCR beta chains appeared to be HLA-restricted in a later analysis, and the HLA associations seemed to be driven largely by CMV exposure.

Sequencing was done on a sample of PBMCs. The receptor was isolated from a man aged 35-49 years in good health and CMV-seronegative.

The CDR3 is CASSYRRTGGYTF. The sequence in DNA is TGTGCCAGCAGTTACCGAAGGACAGGGGGCTACACCTTC. The rearranged segments are TRBV6-5 and TRBJ1-2; TRBD1 agrees with 8 junctional bases. The germline V and J ends show losses of 2 bases and 8 bases respectively, and no gene match explains 4 bases of the junction. The CDR3 runs 13 residues from the cysteine to the phenylalanine. Just CDR3 DNA is preserved here, 39 bases in frame from base 1. The germline V gene supplies CDR1 MNHEY and CDR2 SVGAGI.